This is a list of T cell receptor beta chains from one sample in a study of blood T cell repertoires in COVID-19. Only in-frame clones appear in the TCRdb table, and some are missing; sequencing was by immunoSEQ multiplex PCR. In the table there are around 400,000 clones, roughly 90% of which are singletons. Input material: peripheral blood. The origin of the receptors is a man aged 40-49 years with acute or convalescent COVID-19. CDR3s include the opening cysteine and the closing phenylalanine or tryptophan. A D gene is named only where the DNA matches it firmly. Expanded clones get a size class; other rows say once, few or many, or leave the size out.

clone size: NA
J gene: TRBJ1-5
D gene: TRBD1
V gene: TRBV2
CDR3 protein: CASTLEDRGPQPQHF
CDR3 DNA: TGTGCCAGCACGTTAGAAGACAGGGGGCCTCAGCCCCAGCATTTT

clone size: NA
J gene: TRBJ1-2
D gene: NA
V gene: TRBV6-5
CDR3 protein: CASSYGEGYTF
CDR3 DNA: TGTGCCAGCAGTTACGGAGAGGGCTACACCTTC

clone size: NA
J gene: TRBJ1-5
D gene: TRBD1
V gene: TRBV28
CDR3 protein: CAITQQGANQPQHF
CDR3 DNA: TGTGCCATCACACAACAGGGGGCCAATCAGCCCCAGCATTTT

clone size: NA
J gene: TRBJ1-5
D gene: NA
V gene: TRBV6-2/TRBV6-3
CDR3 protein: CASSYTGIRNQPQHF
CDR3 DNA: TGTGCCAGCAGTTATACGGGTATTCGCAATCAGCCCCAGCATTTT

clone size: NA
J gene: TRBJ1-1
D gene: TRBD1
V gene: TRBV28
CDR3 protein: CASSLGQGAEAFF
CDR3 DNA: TGTGCCAGCAGTTTGGGACAGGGGGCTGAAGCTTTCTTT

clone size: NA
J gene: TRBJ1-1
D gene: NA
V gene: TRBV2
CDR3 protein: CASVRQGDGTEAFF
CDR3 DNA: TGTGCCAGCGTCCGGCAGGGCGATGGCACTGAAGCTTTCTTT

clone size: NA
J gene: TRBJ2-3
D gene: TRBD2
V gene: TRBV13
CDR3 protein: CASSLGGAGSTDTQYF
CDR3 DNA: TGTGCCAGCAGCTTAGGCGGAGCGGGGAGCACAGATACGCAGTATTTT

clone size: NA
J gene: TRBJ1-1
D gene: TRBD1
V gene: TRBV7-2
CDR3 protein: CASSLQGGNTEAFF
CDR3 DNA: TGTGCCAGCAGCTTACAGGGGGGGAACACTGAAGCTTTCTTT

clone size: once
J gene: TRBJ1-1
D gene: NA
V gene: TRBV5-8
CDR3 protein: CASSPRGGVIYTEAFF
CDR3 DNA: TGTGCCAGCAGCCCACGTGGGGGCGTAATTTACACTGAAGCTTTCTTT

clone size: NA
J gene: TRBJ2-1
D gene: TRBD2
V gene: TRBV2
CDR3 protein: CASMTSGAYNEQFF
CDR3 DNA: TGTGCCAGCATGACTAGCGGGGCCTACAATGAGCAGTTCTTC

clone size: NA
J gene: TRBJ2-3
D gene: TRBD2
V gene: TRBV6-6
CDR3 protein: CASSQIGTSGSTQYF
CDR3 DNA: TGTGCCAGCAGCCAGATCGGGACTAGCGGGAGTACGCAGTATTTT

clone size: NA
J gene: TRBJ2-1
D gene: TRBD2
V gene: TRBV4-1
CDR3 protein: CASSQEWTSGGGNEQFF
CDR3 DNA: TGCGCCAGCAGCCAAGAGTGGACTAGCGGGGGGGGGAATGAGCAGTTCTTC

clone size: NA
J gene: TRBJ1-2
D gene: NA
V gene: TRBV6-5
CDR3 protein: CASSSTVYGYTF
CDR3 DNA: TGTGCCAGCAGTTCCACGGTTTATGGCTACACCTTC

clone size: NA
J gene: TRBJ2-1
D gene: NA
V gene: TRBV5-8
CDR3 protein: CASSFFGLGYEQFF
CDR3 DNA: TGTGCCAGCAGTTTTTTTGGACTTGGGTATGAGCAGTTCTTC

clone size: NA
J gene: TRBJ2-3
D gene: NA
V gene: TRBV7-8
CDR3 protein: CASSLGVNAITDTQYF
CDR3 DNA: TGTGCCAGCAGCTTAGGCGTAAATGCCATCACAGATACGCAGTATTTT

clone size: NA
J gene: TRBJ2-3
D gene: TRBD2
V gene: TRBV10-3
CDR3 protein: CAIRMGLAGGAASTDTQYF
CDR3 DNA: TGTGCCATCAGGATGGGACTAGCGGGAGGTGCCGCTAGCACAGATACGCAGTATTTT

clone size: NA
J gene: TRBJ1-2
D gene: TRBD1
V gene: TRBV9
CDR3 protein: CASSPRTGHPTLGYGYTF
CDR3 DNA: TGTGCCAGCAGCCCCCGGACAGGGCACCCCACCCTCGGCTATGGCTACACCTTC

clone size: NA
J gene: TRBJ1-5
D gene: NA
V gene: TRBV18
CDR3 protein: CASSSAGGNQPQHF
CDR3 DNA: TGTGCCAGCTCCTCGGCAGGGGGCAATCAGCCCCAGCATTTT

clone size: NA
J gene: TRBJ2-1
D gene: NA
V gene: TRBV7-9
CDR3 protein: CASSYSVLNEQFF
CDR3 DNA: TGTGCCAGCAGTTATAGCGTACTCAATGAGCAGTTCTTC

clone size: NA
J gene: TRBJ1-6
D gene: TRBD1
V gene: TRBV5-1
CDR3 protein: CASSLGPGTVNSPLHF
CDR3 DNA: TGCGCCAGCAGCCTAGGGCCCGGGACAGTAAATTCACCCCTCCACTTT

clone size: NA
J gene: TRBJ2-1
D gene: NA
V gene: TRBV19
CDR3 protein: CASSRTVLGNEQFF
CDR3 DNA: TGTGCCAGTAGTAGGACAGTTTTAGGCAATGAGCAGTTCTTC

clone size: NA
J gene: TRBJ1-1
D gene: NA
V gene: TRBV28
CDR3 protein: CASSSPVTVLNTEAFF
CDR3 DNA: TGTGCCAGCAGTTCCCCCGTCACAGTATTGAACACTGAAGCTTTCTTT

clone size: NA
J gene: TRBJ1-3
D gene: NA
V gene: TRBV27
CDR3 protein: CASSLSRSGNTIYF
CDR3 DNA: TGTGCCAGCAGTTTATCCCGCTCTGGAAACACCATATATTTT

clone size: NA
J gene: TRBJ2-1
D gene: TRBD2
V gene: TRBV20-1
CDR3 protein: CSASDGRSSYNEQFF
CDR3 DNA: TGCAGTGCTAGTGACGGGAGGAGCTCCTACAATGAGCAGTTCTTC

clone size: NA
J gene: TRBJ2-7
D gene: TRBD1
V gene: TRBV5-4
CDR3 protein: CASSSGQGSGEQYF
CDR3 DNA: TGTGCCAGCAGCTCCGGACAGGGGTCCGGCGAGCAGTACTTC